This passage covers 15 T cell receptor beta chains from one sample sequenced in a study of cytomegalovirus exposure and HLA in healthy donors. A multiplex PCR was run with 60 Vbeta primers and 13 Jbeta primers. Repertoires were generated with immunoSEQ multiplex PCR, while TCRdb's copy carries only in-frame clones and drops some. The sample contains 170,000 or so clones, 75% to 85% of which appear only once. The sample was PBMCs. The source is a boy between 10 and 17 years old in good health and CMV-seronegative.

The J gene is TRBJ2-7, the V gene TRBV5-4; D may be TRBD1 (6 bases). V was pared by 0 bases and J by 5 bases, with 9 bases between. CDR3 length: 13 residues. CDR1 is SGHNT and CDR2 is YYREEE in the germline V gene (reference sequence). The CDR3 DNA follows: TGTGCCAGCAGCTTGGCCGACAGGAACGAGCAGTACTTC. The encoded protein is CASSLADRNEQYF.

This chain uses TRBV5-6 with TRBJ1-1; the D gene is possibly TRBD1 (5 bases). Germline CDR1 and CDR2: SGHDT and YYEEEE. The CDR3 length is 14 residues. V gave up 4 bases and J gave up 7 bases, with 17 bases separating them. CDR3 loop: CASSKKTGYDEAFF. For the CDR3, the DNA is TGTGCCAGCAGCAAAAAAACAGGCTACGATGAAGCTTTCTTT.

J is TRBJ1-2 and V is TRBV5-8; TRBD1 agrees at 7 bases. This CDR3 comprises 14 residues. With 2 bases clipped from V and 7 bases from J, the junction kept 8 bases outside the gene matches. CDR1 and CDR2 (germline): SGHTS, YDEGEE. The CDR3 DNA is TGTGCCAGCAGCTTAAGGGGGACAGATGGTGGCTACACCTTC. Its protein is CASSLRGTDGGYTF.

V usage is TRBV9 and J usage is TRBJ1-2; tentative D call: TRBD1 (5 bases). CDR1 and CDR2 (germline): SGDLS, YYNGEE. V was shortened by 3 bases and J by 1 base, with 7 bases between the two germline ends. The CDR3 length is 13 residues. As DNA, the CDR3 is TGTGCCAGCAGCGCACAGGTTAACTATGGCTACACCTTC. Translating gives CASSAQVNYGYTF.

The chain has TRBV18 and TRBJ1-4; D is unclear. CDR1 and CDR2 from the germline V gene are KGHSH and LQKENI. This CDR3 comprises 13 residues. V was clipped by 3 bases and J by 8 bases, with 10 bases between them. The CDR3 sequence: CASSPAGREKLFF. CDR3 DNA sequence: TGTGCCAGCTCACCTGCTGGGAGGGAAAAACTGTTTTTT.

This clone occurred once. CDR3 in amino acids: CASSFGGRTEAFF. The CDR3 DNA reads as TGTGCCAGCAGCTTCGGGGGGCGGACTGAAGCTTTCTTT. The genes are TRBV5-5 and TRBJ1-1; D possibly corresponds to TRBD1 (6 bases). Germline CDR1 SGHKS, CDR2 YYEKEE (reference sequence). With 2 bases removed from V and 5 bases from J, the gap between germline ends came to 10 bases. The CDR3 loop spans 13 amino acids.

J is TRBJ2-7 and V is TRBV4-1; no clear D gene. The CDR3 contains 12 residues. V was cut by 1 base and J by 6 bases, with 7 bases left in between. Germline CDR1 is MGHRA and CDR2 is YSYEKL. DNA of the CDR3: TGCGCCAGCAGCCAAGCAGCGACCGAGCAGTACTTC. Translating it yields CASSQAATEQYF.

The chain combines TRBV5-1 with TRBJ1-1; 7 nucleotides agree with TRBD1. Germline values: CDR1 SGHRS, CDR2 YFSETQ. CDR3 length: 16 residues. V lost 5 bases, J lost 6 bases, and 16 bases stayed unmatched. In DNA form, the CDR3 reads TGCGCCAGCAGATTGTGGGAAAACAGGGGAAGCGCTGAAGCTTTCTTT. Translated, it gives CASRLWENRGSAEAFF.

This chain links TRBV19 with TRBJ1-2, with TRBD1 as a possible D gene (5 bases). V was trimmed by 9 bases and J by 8 bases, leaving 13 bases between them. Germline V gives CDR1 LNHDA, CDR2 SQIVND (reference sequence). The CDR3 covers 11 residues. Here the CDR3 DNA reads TGTGCCAGCAGGGTGGGAGGGGGCTACACCTTC. This translates into CASRVGGGYTF. The entire variable domain, with the rest obtained from reference TRBV19 and TRBJ1-2, is as follows: DGGITQSPKYLFRKEGQNVTLSCEQNLNHDAMYWYRQDPGQGLRLIYYSQIVNDFQKGDIAEGYSVSREKKESFPLTVTSAQKNPTAFYLCASRVGGGYTFGSGTRLTVV.

Here the CDR3 DNA reads TGTGCCAGCAGCCCCCGACAGGGGGAAAGGGGAGCTTTCTTT. It is translated as CASSPRQGERGAFF. The rearrangement links TRBV5-4 to TRBJ1-1, with TRBD1 matching over 9 bases. Germline CDR1 is SGHNT and CDR2 is YYREEE (reference sequence). The CDR3 consists of 14 residues. J was trimmed by 10 bases and V by 4 bases; bases with no gene match: 11.

This chain connects TRBV10-3 to TRBJ1-1, with TRBD1 matching over 7 bases. With 7 bases clipped from V and 0 bases from J, the junction kept 2 bases outside the gene matches. The CDR3 runs 13 residues. The germline V gene encodes CDR1 ENHRY and CDR2 SYGVKD. The CDR3 sequence is CAINQGVNTEAFF. The CDR3 DNA follows: TGTGCCATCAACCAGGGGGTGAACACTGAAGCTTTCTTT.

V gene TRBV29-1 combines with J gene TRBJ1-2; a possible D gene is TRBD1 (5 bases). Germline V gene lookup returns CDR1 SQVTM and CDR2 ANQGSEA. V shed 4 bases and J shed 0 bases, with 15 bases lying between them. This CDR3 region has 15 residues. The CDR3, as DNA: TGCAGCGTTGGATCCCGACAGCCAACTAACTATGGCTACACCTTC. The encoded protein is CSVGSRQPTNYGYTF.

This chain links TRBV18 with TRBJ1-1; 11 nucleotides match TRBD1. This CDR3 is built from 14 residues. Per the germline V gene, CDR1 is KGHSH and CDR2 is LQKENI. Losses at the gene ends were 3 bases for V and 11 bases for J; bases not matched to a gene: 8. CDR3 in DNA: TGTGCCAGCTCACCCCCCAGTGGACAGGGGGCGGCTTTCTTT. Its protein is CASSPPSGQGAAFF. The variable domain in full, with the rest retrieved from reference TRBV18 and TRBJ1-1, is NAGVMQNPRHLVRRRGQEARLRCSPMKGHSHVYWYRQLPEEGLKFMVYLQKENIIDESGMPKERFSAEFPKEGPSILRIQQVVRGDSAAYFCASSPPSGQGAAFFGQGTRLTVV.

The chain couples TRBV29-1 to TRBJ2-1; D call uncertain. The CDR3 loop spans 13 amino acids. With 7 bases removed from V and 8 bases from J, the gap between germline ends came to 18 bases. Germline CDR1 SQVTM, CDR2 ANQGSEA. CDR3 coding DNA: TGCAGCGCCCACGCGCTCGTGGGCGATGAGCAGTTCTTC. As protein: CSAHALVGDEQFF.

The chain employs TRBV27 and TRBJ2-3; TRBD1 matches at 8 bases. V trimming: 3 bases; J trimming: 14 bases; junction bases outside the gene matches: 10. CDR1 is MNHEY, CDR2 SMNVEV, per germline (reference sequence). This CDR3 comprises 13 residues. The CDR3 nucleotides read TGTGCCAGCAGTTTCCGTCAGGGGGCGAGGGTGTATTTT. Its translation is CASSFRQGARVYF.